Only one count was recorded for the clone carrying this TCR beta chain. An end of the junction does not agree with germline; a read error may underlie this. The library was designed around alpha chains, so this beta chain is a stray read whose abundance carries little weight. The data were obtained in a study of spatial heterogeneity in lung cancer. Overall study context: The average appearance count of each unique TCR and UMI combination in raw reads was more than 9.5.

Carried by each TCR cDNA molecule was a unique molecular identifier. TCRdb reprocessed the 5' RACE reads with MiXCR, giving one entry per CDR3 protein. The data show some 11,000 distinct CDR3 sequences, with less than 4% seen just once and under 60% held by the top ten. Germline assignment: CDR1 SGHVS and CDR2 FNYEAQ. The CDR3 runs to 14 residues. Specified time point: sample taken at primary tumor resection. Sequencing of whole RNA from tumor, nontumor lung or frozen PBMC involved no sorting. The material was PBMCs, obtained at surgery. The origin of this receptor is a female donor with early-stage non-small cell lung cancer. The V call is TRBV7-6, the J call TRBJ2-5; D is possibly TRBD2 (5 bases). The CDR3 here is CASSLGASQETQCF. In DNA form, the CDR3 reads TGTGCCAGCAGCTTAGGGGCTAGCCAAGAGACTCAGTGCTTC. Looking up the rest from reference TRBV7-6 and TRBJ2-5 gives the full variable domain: GAGVSQSPRYKVTKRGQDVALRCDPISGHVSLYWYRQALGQGPEFLTYFNYEAQQDKSGLPNDRFSAERPEGSISTLTIQRTEQRDSAMYRCASSLGASQETQCFGPGTRLLVL.